One sample yielded the 31 T cell receptor beta chains listed below, sequenced in a study of shared clonotypes between healthy human individuals (TCRdb year 2020). The library was produced with the immunoSEQ multiplex PCR assay. This is the immuneACCESS table as TCRdb keeps it, with only in-frame sequences that have V and J called. A part of the clones is gone; compared with another copy, unresolved V genes explain less than half, and the rest is unexplained. Present in this sample are 1.4 million or so clones, around 98.5% of which were seen just once. About 0.4% of the sample is taken by the ten largest. The sequenced material came from naive CD4+ T cells sorted from blood. The label giving this sample's cell subset or site can be read as: CD45RA+ positively selected. The receptors come from a man under 40 in good health.

V is TRBV25-1 and J is TRBJ1-2, with 8 nucleotides matching TRBD1. The CDR3 has 13 amino acids. J lost 8 bases, V lost 7 bases, and 9 bases had no gene match. CDR1 and CDR2 from the germline V gene are MGHDK and SYGVNS. The CDR3 coding sequence is TGTGCCAGCAAGCAGGGGGCGAGCCCCGGCTACACCTTC. Encoded protein: CASKQGASPGYTF.

This chain links TRBV2 with TRBJ2-5, with TRBD2 matching over 8 bases. The CDR3 runs 14 residues. The germline V gene has CDR1 SNHLY and CDR2 FYNNEI. The junction had 3 bases not matched to a gene; V was cut back by 5 bases and J by 1 base. The CDR3 DNA sequence: TGTGCCAGCAGTCGGACTAGCAGCCAAGAGACCCAGTACTTC. Translation gives CASSRTSSQETQYF.

With respect to this clone: This CDR3 is also generated by other DNA sequences in the sample. The CDR3: CASSLDRNTEAFF. CDR3 bases: TGTGCCAGCAGCCTGGACAGGAACACTGAAGCTTTCTTT. This chain joins TRBV11-2 and TRBJ1-1; D might be TRBD1 (6 bases). V was cut by 5 bases and J by 1 base, with 8 bases left in between. Germline CDR1 is SGHAT and CDR2 is FQNNGV. CDR3 length: 13 residues.

The table lists this clone with a count of one. The V gene is TRBV29-1, the J gene TRBJ1-2, with 7 bases matching TRBD1. V was pared by 7 bases and J by 2 bases, with 10 bases of the junction left unmatched. Germline CDR1 reads SQVTM; CDR2 reads ANQGSEA. The CDR3 is 14 amino acids. The CDR3 DNA follows: TGCAGCGCCTCGGGGACAGTCGAAAACTATGGCTACACCTTC. Translated, it gives CSASGTVENYGYTF.

This chain uses TRBV7-9 with TRBJ2-3; 11 bases are a match to TRBD1. Germline V CDR1 and CDR2: SEHNR, FQNEAQ (reference sequence). This CDR3 has 16 residues. After removal of 1 base from V and 5 bases from J, the junction contained 5 bases not matched to a gene. DNA for the CDR3: TGTGCCAGCAGCTTAGACGGACAGGGGGCCGAAGATACGCAGTATTTT. The encoded protein is CASSLDGQGAEDTQYF.

The chain combines TRBV9 with TRBJ2-1, with 10 bases matching TRBD2. The CDR3 is 19 residues long. J gave up 5 bases and V 0 bases, and 14 bases lay outside the gene matches. From germline, CDR1 is SGDLS and CDR2 YYNGEE. CDR3 DNA sequence: TGTGCCAGCAGCGTAGTAGCGGGAGGAAGGATGAGGTTGGACAATGAGCAGTTCTTC. This codes for CASSVVAGGRMRLDNEQFF. The full variable domain, its missing parts supplied by reference TRBV9 and TRBJ2-1, is DSGVTQTPKHLITATGQRVTLRCSPRSGDLSVYWYQQSLDQGLQFLIQYYNGEERAKGNILERFSAQQFPDLHSELNLSSLELGDSALYFCASSVVAGGRMRLDNEQFFGPGTRLTVL.

The chain links TRBV19 to TRBJ2-1; D gene ambiguous. V gave up 6 bases and J gave up 3 bases, with 9 bases separating them. Germline values: CDR1 LNHDA, CDR2 SQIVND (reference sequence). This CDR3 is built from 13 residues. The CDR3 DNA reads TGTGCCAGTAGCGGACGGCACTACAATGAGCAGTTCTTC. As protein: CASSGRHYNEQFF.

A word on this clone: Other DNA sequences in the same sample also yield this CDR3. The rearrangement uses TRBV18 and TRBJ1-1; unclear D gene. The germline V gene has CDR1 KGHSH and CDR2 LQKENI. This CDR3 spans 13 amino acids. V dropped 3 bases and J dropped 1 base, with 6 bases sitting between them. The CDR3 sequence: CASSPQQNTEAFF. The CDR3, as DNA: TGTGCCAGCTCACCGCAACAGAACACTGAAGCTTTCTTT.

The genes are TRBV5-5 and TRBJ2-7; TRBD2 might be the D (5 bases). Germline values: CDR1 SGHKS, CDR2 YYEKEE (reference sequence). This CDR3 has 14 amino acids. Trimming shortened V by 0 bases and J by 3 bases, and 10 bases separated the two germline ends. CDR3 sequence reads: CASSLAGGGYEQYF. The CDR3 DNA sequence: TGTGCCAGCAGCTTGGCCGGAGGAGGCTACGAGCAGTACTTC.

CDR3 in DNA: TGTGCCAGCGCCACTAGCCGAATACTCCAAGAGACCCAGTACTTC. Protein product: CASATSRILQETQYF. V and J are TRBV2 and TRBJ2-5; TRBD2 might be the D (6 bases). CDR1 and CDR2 from the germline V gene are SNHLY and FYNNEI. The V and J ends lost 8 bases and 1 base respectively, with 17 bases between them. This CDR3 comprises 15 residues.

V usage is TRBV29-1 and J usage is TRBJ2-7; a weak D match, TRBD1 (6 bases). The germline V gene encodes CDR1 SQVTM and CDR2 ANQGSEA. CDR3 length: 11 residues. The CDR3 nucleotides read TGCAGTGCAGGGGTCTGGTACGAGCAGTACTTC. Its protein is CSAGVWYEQYF.

This sequence joins TRBV10-2 and TRBJ2-1; TRBD2 agrees at 9 bases. With V trimmed by 4 bases and J by 11 bases, 6 bases remained unmatched. The germline V gene encodes CDR1 WSHSY and CDR2 SAAADI. This CDR3 contains 13 residues. Written as DNA, the CDR3 is TGCGCCAGCAGTGGGTGGACTAGCGATAAGCAGTTCTTC. The encoded protein is CASSGWTSDKQFF.

The rearrangement uses TRBV2 and TRBJ1-2; no clear D. CDR1 SNHLY and CDR2 FYNNEI come from the germline V gene. The CDR3 runs 14 residues. V dropped 0 bases and J dropped 3 bases, with 8 bases sitting between them. CDR3 residues: CASSEARTYYGYTF. In nucleotides, the CDR3 is TGTGCCAGCAGTGAAGCGCGGACTTACTATGGCTACACCTTC.

The chain has TRBV6-1 and TRBJ2-5, with a tentative D call TRBD1 (6 bases). CDR3 size: 14 residues. The germline V gene has CDR1 MNHNS and CDR2 SASEGT. The V gene lost 5 bases and the J gene lost 4 bases, with 14 bases spanning the gap. CDR3 region: CASSPSQGRETQYF. The CDR3 bases are TGTGCCAGCAGTCCGTCACAGGGAAGAGAGACCCAGTACTTC.

To note about this clone: At the DNA level, this CDR3 is encoded by other sequences in the same sample as well. This chain uses TRBV7-2 with TRBJ1-1; D is unclear. The V gene's germline CDR1 is SGHTA and CDR2 FQGNSA. V gave up 5 bases and J gave up 3 bases, with 4 bases separating them. CDR3 length: 11 residues. CDR3 sequence: CASSPYTEAFF. The CDR3 coding sequence is TGTGCCAGCAGCCCCTACACTGAAGCTTTCTTT.

The V call is TRBV4-1, the J call TRBJ1-4, with 7 bases aligning to TRBD1. Germline V lookup: CDR1 MGHRA, CDR2 YSYEKL. The CDR3 extends over 15 amino acids. Trimming cost V 0 bases and J 7 bases; bases outside gene matches: 5. As DNA, the CDR3 is TGCGCCAGCAGCCAAGACCCCGGGACAGCTGAAAAACTGTTTTTT. Translation gives CASSQDPGTAEKLFF.

V is TRBV28 and J is TRBJ2-5; 7 bases agree with TRBD1. V lost 2 bases to trimming and J lost 0 bases; unmatched junction nucleotides: 3. CDR3 length: 15 amino acids. Germline values: CDR1 MDHEN, CDR2 SYDVKM. CDR3 bases: TGTGCCAGCAGTTTAAGACAGGGAAACCAAGAGACCCAGTACTTC. It specifies CASSLRQGNQETQYF.

The CDR3 DNA reads as TGTGCCAGCAGCTGGGGACAGAGGAGCTCCTACGAGCAGTACTTC. Its protein is CASSWGQRSSYEQYF. The chain is built from TRBV11-2 and TRBJ2-7; TRBD1 matches 7 bases. The CDR3 totals 15 residues. Germline CDR1 reads SGHAT; CDR2 reads FQNNGV. The V gene end was trimmed by 4 bases and the J gene end by 0 bases; junction bases not matched to a gene: 6.

This clone was found once. This chain uses TRBV5-4 with TRBJ2-3; maybe TRBD2 (7 bases). Trimming stripped 4 bases from V and 2 bases from J, with 17 bases between. CDR3 size: 16 residues. Germline CDR1 and CDR2: SGHNT and YYREEE (reference sequence). The CDR3 protein is CASSPGGRVHTDTQYF. Written as DNA, the CDR3 is TGTGCCAGCAGCCCCGGGGGGCGGGTACACACAGATACGCAGTATTTT. Together with reference TRBV5-4 and TRBJ2-3, the CDR3 gives the full variable domain: ETGVTQSPTHLIKTRGQQVTLRCSSQSGHNTVSWYQQALGQGPQFIFQYYREEENGRGNFPPRFSGLQFPNYSSELNVNALELDDSALYLCASSPGGRVHTDTQYFGPGTRLTVL.

The genes are TRBV5-4 and TRBJ2-2, with TRBD2 as a possible D gene (6 bases). V lost 2 bases and J lost 2, with 10 bases in between. The CDR3 sequence is 15 residues long. The germline gives CDR1 SGHNT, CDR2 YYREEE (reference sequence). The CDR3 protein is CASSLGRDNTGELFF. The CDR3, as DNA: TGTGCCAGCAGCTTAGGGCGGGACAACACCGGGGAGCTGTTTTTT.

The CDR3 protein is CASSWGQQRDEQYF. In DNA, the CDR3 is TGTGCCAGCAGCTGGGGACAGCAACGCGACGAGCAGTACTTC. The chain couples TRBV5-4 to TRBJ2-7, with 7 bases lining up with TRBD1. The germline gives CDR1 SGHNT, CDR2 YYREEE (reference sequence). V lost 3 bases and J lost 5; bases outside the gene matches: 8. The CDR3 has 14 residues.

The chain links TRBV28 to TRBJ1-4; perhaps TRBD1 as D (5 bases). The CDR3 runs 16 residues. V lost 5 bases to trimming and J lost 8 bases, with 21 bases between them. Per the germline V gene, CDR1 is MDHEN and CDR2 is SYDVKM. DNA of the CDR3: TGTGCCAGCAGTACCGGGGGTTTCTTCTTGCGAGAAAAACTGTTTTTT. Translation: CASSTGGFFLREKLFF.

The rearrangement joins TRBV4-1 to TRBJ2-7; 7 bases line up with TRBD2. Germline-derived CDR1 and CDR2 are MGHRA and YSYEKL. CDR3 length equals 18 residues. Germline trimming cut 0 bases from V and 2 bases from J; bases unmatched to any gene: 13. The CDR3 sequence: CASSQDVGETSWPYEQYF. CDR3 nucleotides: TGCGCCAGCAGCCAAGACGTGGGAGAGACTAGCTGGCCCTACGAGCAGTACTTC.

The chain recombines TRBV10-3 with TRBJ1-1, with 9 bases that match TRBD1. CDR1 and CDR2 from the germline V gene are ENHRY and SYGVKD. The CDR3 loop spans 14 amino acids. The V segment lost 10 bases and the J segment 1 base; nucleotides outside the gene matches: 7. CDR3 sequence reads: CATNRDRANTEAFF. The CDR3 bases are TGTGCCACCAACCGGGACAGGGCGAACACTGAAGCTTTCTTT.

The chain combines TRBV18 with TRBJ1-1, with TRBD1 matching 8 bases. V lost 3 bases and J lost 8; bases outside the gene matches: 8. The CDR3 runs to 14 residues. Germline V gene data show CDR1 as KGHSH and CDR2 as LQKENI. The CDR3 region is CASSPSTGAAEAFF. In DNA form, the CDR3 reads TGTGCCAGCTCACCCTCGACAGGGGCAGCCGAAGCTTTCTTT.

This clone was seen a handful of times. V is TRBV6-1 and J is TRBJ2-7, with D hard to call. The CDR3 runs to 14 residues. V lost 4 bases and J lost 2, with 12 bases in between. Germline-derived CDR1 and CDR2 are MNHNS and SASEGT. Here the CDR3 reads CASSASANAYEQYF. The CDR3 DNA is TGTGCCAGCAGTGCGAGCGCCAATGCCTACGAGCAGTACTTC.

CDR3 sequence reads: CASSRGLNNQETQYF. In DNA form, the CDR3 reads TGTGCCAGCAGCCGGGGACTGAACAACCAAGAGACCCAGTACTTC. This sequence joins TRBV5-8 and TRBJ2-5, with D possibly TRBD2 on 6 matching bases. V was cut by 4 bases and J by 0 bases, with 13 bases left in between. Looked up from germline, CDR1 is SGHTS and CDR2 is YDEGEE. The CDR3 loop spans 15 amino acids.

This rearrangement joins TRBV14 to TRBJ2-3; no firm D call. The CDR3 length is 14 residues. Germline values: CDR1 SGHDN, CDR2 FVKESK. V dropped 4 bases and J dropped 1 base, with 9 bases sitting between them. The CDR3 here is CASSRVVRTDTQYF. The CDR3 DNA sequence: TGTGCCAGCAGCCGAGTTGTTCGCACAGATACGCAGTATTTT. Combining the CDR3 with reference TRBV14 and TRBJ2-3 gives the whole variable domain EAGVTQFPSHSVIEKGQTVTLRCDPISGHDNLYWYRRVMGKEIKFLLHFVKESKQDESGMPNNRFLAERTGGTYSTLKVQPAELEDSGVYFCASSRVVRTDTQYFGPGTRLTVL.

The V call is TRBV9, the J call TRBJ2-5; TRBD1 aligns across 11 bases. Germline CDR1 SGDLS, CDR2 YYNGEE. V lost 6 bases and J lost 2; bases outside the gene matches: 3. The CDR3 spans 14 residues. CDR3 sequence: CASNRDRGQETQYF. CDR3 nucleotide sequence: TGTGCCAGCAACCGGGACAGGGGGCAAGAGACCCAGTACTTC.

The chain has TRBV4-1 and TRBJ2-7, with D possibly matching TRBD1 (5 bases). V lost 0 bases, J lost 2 bases, and 8 bases lay in between. The V gene's germline CDR1 is MGHRA and CDR2 YSYEKL. The CDR3 loop spans 14 amino acids. CDR3 protein: CASSQDRQTYEQYF. As DNA, the CDR3 is TGCGCCAGCAGCCAAGATAGACAGACCTACGAGCAGTACTTC.

This chain links TRBV7-2 with TRBJ2-7; weak D call: TRBD1 (6 bases). The germline CDR1 and CDR2 sequences are SGHTA and FQGNSA. The V and J ends lost 6 bases and 2 bases respectively, with 14 bases between them. The CDR3 spans 14 residues. The CDR3 nucleotides are TGTGCCAGCAGATATATGCAGGGGACCTACGAGCAGTACTTC. This sequence encodes CASRYMQGTYEQYF.